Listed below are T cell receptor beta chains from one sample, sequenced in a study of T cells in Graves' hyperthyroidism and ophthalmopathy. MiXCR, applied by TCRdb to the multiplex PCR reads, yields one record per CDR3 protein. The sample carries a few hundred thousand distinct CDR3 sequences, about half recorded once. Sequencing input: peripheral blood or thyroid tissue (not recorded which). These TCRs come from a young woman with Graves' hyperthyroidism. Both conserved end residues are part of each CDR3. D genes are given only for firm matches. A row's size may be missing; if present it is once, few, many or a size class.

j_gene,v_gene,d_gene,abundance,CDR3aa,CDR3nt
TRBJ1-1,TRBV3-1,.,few,CASSQDSGTAEAFF,TGTGCCAGCAGCCAAGATTCGGGGACGGCTGAAGCTTTCTTT
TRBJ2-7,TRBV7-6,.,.,CAGSRASSYEQYF,TGTGCCGGCAGCAGGGCGAGCTCCTACGAGCAGTACTTC
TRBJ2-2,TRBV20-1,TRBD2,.,CSARGGRGITGELFF,TGCAGTGCTAGAGGCGGGAGGGGTATTACCGGGGAGCTGTTTTTT
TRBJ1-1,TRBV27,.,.,CASSSRGRGTEAFF,TGTGCCAGCAGCTCCAGGGGTAGGGGAACTGAAGCTTTCTTT
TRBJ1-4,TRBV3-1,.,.,CASRIGAANEKLFF,TGTGCCAGCAGGATAGGGGCGGCTAATGAAAAACTGTTTTTT
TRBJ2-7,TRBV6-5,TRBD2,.,CASSSWTSGGGSYNEQYF,TGTGCCAGCAGTTCTTGGACTAGCGGGGGAGGATCCTACAATGAGCAGTACTTC
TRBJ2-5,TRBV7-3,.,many,CASSFRGQKTQYF,TGTGCCAGCAGCTTCCGGGGCCAAAAGACCCAGTACTTC
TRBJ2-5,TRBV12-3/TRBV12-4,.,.,CASSESRGGETQYF,TGTGCCAGCAGTGAAAGTAGGGGTGGCGAGACCCAGTACTTC
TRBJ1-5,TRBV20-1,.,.,CSGSGHGGGNQPQHF,TGCAGTGGCAGCGGGCACGGAGGTGGCAATCAGCCCCAGCATTTT
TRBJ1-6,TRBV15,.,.,CASSHRAAVDYNSPLHF,TGTGCCAGCAGTCACCGGGCTGCAGTCGACTATAATTCACCCCTCCACTTT
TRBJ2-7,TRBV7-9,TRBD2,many,CASSLSGTPEQYF,TGTGCCAGCAGCCTAAGCGGGACCCCAGAGCAGTACTTC
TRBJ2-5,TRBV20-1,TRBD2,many,CSAFPRSGRGGWETQYF,TGCAGTGCCTTCCCGAGGAGCGGGAGAGGAGGATGGGAGACCCAGTACTTC
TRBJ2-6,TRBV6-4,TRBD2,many,CASSTSGSSGANVLTF,TGTGCCAGCAGTACTAGCGGGAGCTCTGGGGCCAACGTCCTGACTTTC
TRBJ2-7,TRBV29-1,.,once,CSVEDEYSYEQYF,TGCAGCGTTGAGGACGAGTACTCCTACGAGCAGTACTTC
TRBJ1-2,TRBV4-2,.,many,CASSDGTRYGYTF,TGTGCCAGCAGCGACGGGACACGCTATGGCTACACCTTC
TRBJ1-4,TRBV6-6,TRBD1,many,CASSYLGTGGNEKLFF,TGTGCCAGCAGTTACTTGGGGACAGGGGGGAATGAAAAACTGTTTTTT
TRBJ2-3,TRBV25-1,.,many,CASSGWRLADTQYF,TGTGCCAGCAGTGGGTGGAGGTTGGCAGATACGCAGTATTTT
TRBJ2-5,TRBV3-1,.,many,CASSQDSGGTETQYF,TGTGCCAGCAGCCAAGATTCTGGAGGAACGGAGACCCAGTACTTC
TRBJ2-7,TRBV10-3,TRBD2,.,CAIGTSNYEQYF,TGTGCCATCGGGACTAGCAACTACGAGCAGTACTTC
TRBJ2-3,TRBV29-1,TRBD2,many,CSAGEREARTDTQYF,TGCAGCGCTGGTGAGCGGGAGGCCCGCACAGATACGCAGTATTTT
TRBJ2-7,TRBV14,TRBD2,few,CASSQFGLGASSYEQYF,TGTGCCAGCAGCCAATTCGGACTAGGGGCCAGTTCCTACGAGCAGTACTTC
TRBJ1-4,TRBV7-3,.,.,CASSRGDEQYFGGGQEKLFF,.
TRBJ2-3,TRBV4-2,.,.,CASSLELGGTDTQYF,TGTGCCAGCAGCCTAGAGCTGGGGGGCACAGATACGCAGTATTTT
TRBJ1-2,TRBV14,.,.,CASSQDGGWGADGYTF,TGTGCCAGCAGCCAAGATGGAGGCTGGGGGGCGGATGGCTACACCTTC
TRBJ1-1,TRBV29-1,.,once,CSSYRQFVTEAFF,TGCAGCAGTTACCGACAGTTTGTGACTGAAGCTTTCTTT
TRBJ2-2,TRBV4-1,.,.,CASSKVTSYTGELFF,TGCGCCAGCAGCAAAGTGACTAGTTACACCGGGGAGCTGTTTTTT
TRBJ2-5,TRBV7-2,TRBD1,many,CASSYRDRGAQYF,TGTGCCAGCAGCTACCGGGACAGGGGTGCCCAGTACTTC
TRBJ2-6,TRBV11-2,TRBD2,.,CASSPGTSGASGANVLTF,TGTGCCAGCAGCCCCGGGACTAGCGGGGCATCTGGGGCCAACGTCCTGACTTTC
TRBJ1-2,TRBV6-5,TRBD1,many,CASSRPGQGGYTF,TGTGCCAGCAGTCGCCCCGGACAGGGCGGCTACACCTTC
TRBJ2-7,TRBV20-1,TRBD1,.,CSAKMTGGELYF,TGCAGTGCTAAGATGACAGGGGGCGAGTTGTACTTC
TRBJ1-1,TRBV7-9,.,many,CASSLDYKLNTEAFF,TGTGCCAGCAGCTTAGATTACAAATTGAACACTGAAGCTTTCTTT
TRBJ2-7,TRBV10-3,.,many,CAIRRRLGHEQYF,TGTGCCATCAGAAGGAGACTCGGGCACGAGCAGTACTTC
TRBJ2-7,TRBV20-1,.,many,CSPLPGTNYEQYF,TGCAGTCCCCTACCGGGCACCAACTACGAGCAGTACTTC
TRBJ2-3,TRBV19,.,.,CASSTDGRRGTDTQYF,TGTGCCAGTAGTACCGACGGGAGAAGAGGCACAGATACGCAGTATTTT
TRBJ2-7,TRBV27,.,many,CASREQGYEQYF,TGTGCCAGCAGGGAACAGGGCTACGAGCAGTACTTC
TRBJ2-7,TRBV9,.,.,CASSYDPTSEQYF,TGTGCCAGCAGTTACGATCCTACTAGCGAGCAGTACTTC
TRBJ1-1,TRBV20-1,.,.,CSASKNRDTEAFF,TGCAGTGCTAGTAAGAACCGGGACACTGAAGCTTTCTTT
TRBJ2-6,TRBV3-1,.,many,CASSQEFGSSGANVLTF,TGTGCCAGCAGCCAAGAATTCGGGAGCTCTGGGGCCAACGTCCTGACTTTC
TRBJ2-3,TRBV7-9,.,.,CASNKRGLSDTQYF,TGTGCCAGTAACAAAAGAGGATTATCCGATACGCAGTATTTT
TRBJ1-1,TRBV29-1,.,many,CSVAAGAGNTEAFF,TGCAGCGTTGCCGCAGGGGCCGGGAACACTGAAGCTTTCTTT
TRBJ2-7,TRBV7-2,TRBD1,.,CASSSDRGYTEQYF,TGTGCCAGCAGCTCGGACAGGGGGTACACTGAGCAGTACTTC
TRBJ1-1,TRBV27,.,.,CASSSRTGINTEAFF,TGTGCCAGCAGTTCCCGGACGGGTATCAACACTGAAGCTTTCTTT
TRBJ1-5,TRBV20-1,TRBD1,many,CSADRGAGNQPQHF,TGCAGTGCTGACAGGGGCGCGGGCAATCAGCCCCAGCATTTT
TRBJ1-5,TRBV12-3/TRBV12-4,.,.,CASSLQGGNTQPQHF,TGTGCCAGCAGTTTGCAGGGAGGGAACACTCAGCCCCAGCATTTT
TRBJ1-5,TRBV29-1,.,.,CSSDPGTVSNQPQHF,TGCAGCAGTGACCCCGGCACTGTTAGCAATCAGCCCCAGCATTTT
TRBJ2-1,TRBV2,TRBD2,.,CAKGGLADNEQFF,TGTGCCAAGGGGGGACTAGCGGACAATGAGCAGTTCTTC
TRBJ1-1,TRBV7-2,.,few,CASSLEYTGIKPEAFF,TGTGCCAGCAGCTTAGAATACACGGGGATTAAGCCTGAAGCTTTCTTT
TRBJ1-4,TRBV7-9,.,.,CASSLYPATNEKLFF,TGTGCCAGCAGCTTATACCCGGCAACTAATGAAAAACTGTTTTTT